These 13 T cell receptor beta chains originate from one sample sequenced in a study of T cell repertoires in cytomegalovirus infection. These receptors' antigens are unknown. TCRdb processed the reads anew with MiXCR; each CDR3 protein has one entry. The data contain hundreds of thousands of distinct CDR3 sequences, 31% of them singletons. The source was cultured CD8+ T cells from PBMCs, collected from culture after CMV antigen stimulation. The receptors originated from a human donor in good health (CMV status not recorded). Some clones in this sample may be carry-over from other donors' samples.

There are a few counts of this clonotype. The CDR3 nucleotides are TGTGCTAGTGGTTTGCCCCTCGGGGGGACATATGGCTACACCTTC. This gives the protein CASGLPLGGTYGYTF. The chain employs TRBV12-5 and TRBJ1-2; D might be TRBD1 (6 bases). Germline CDR1 LGHNT, CDR2 FRNRAP. Trimming cost V 2 bases and J 5 bases, with 15 bases left between them. This CDR3 comprises 15 residues. The full variable domain, rest sourced from reference TRBV12-5 and TRBJ1-2, is DARVTQTPRHKVTEMGQEVTMRCQPILGHNTVFWYRQTMMQGLELLAYFRNRAPLDDSGMPKDRFSAEMPDATLATLKIQPSEPRDSAVYFCASGLPLGGTYGYTFGSGTRLTVV.

The gene calls are TRBV7-9 and TRBJ2-7, with 9 bases that match TRBD1. Per the germline V gene, CDR1 is SEHNR and CDR2 is FQNEAQ (reference sequence). This CDR3 has 15 residues. The V gene end was trimmed by 3 bases and the J gene end by 8 bases; junction bases not matched to a gene: 11. The CDR3 DNA follows: TGTGCCAGCAGCTTGCAGCCGGGACAGGGATACAAGCAGTACTTC. Translation gives CASSLQPGQGYKQYF. Combining the CDR3 with reference TRBV7-9 and TRBJ2-7 gives the whole variable domain DTGVSQNPRHKITKRGQNVTFRCDPISEHNRLYWYRQTLGQGPEFLTYFQNEAQLEKSRLLSDRFSAERPKGSFSTLEIQRTEQGDSAMYLCASSLQPGQGYKQYFGPGTRLTVT.

This clonotype was detected a few times. The V call is TRBV7-9, the J call TRBJ1-1; D remains unclear. V shed 8 bases and J shed 2 bases, with 6 bases lying between them. The CDR3 sequence is 11 residues long. Germline-derived CDR1 and CDR2 are SEHNR and FQNEAQ (reference sequence). CDR3 amino acids: CASLSNTEAFF. CDR3 bases: TGTGCCAGCCTGAGCAACACTGAAGCTTTCTTT.

The V and J genes are TRBV9 and TRBJ2-3; TRBD1 matches at 8 bases. CDR3 size: 15 residues. J was trimmed by 0 bases and V by 6 bases; bases with no gene match: 6. Germline V CDR1 and CDR2: SGDLS, YYNGEE. Here the CDR3 reads CASTLTGASTDTQYF. Here the CDR3 DNA reads TGTGCCAGCACCCTGACAGGGGCAAGCACAGATACGCAGTATTTT. The full variable domain, with the rest looked up from reference TRBV9 and TRBJ2-3, is DSGVTQTPKHLITATGQRVTLRCSPRSGDLSVYWYQQSLDQGLQFLIQYYNGEERAKGNILERFSAQQFPDLHSELNLSSLELGDSALYFCASTLTGASTDTQYFGPGTRLTVL.

This clonotype came up many times. The chain recombines TRBV7-6 with TRBJ1-6; D not certain. The CDR3 length is 14 residues. CDR1 and CDR2 from the germline V gene are SGHVS and FNYEAQ. V was trimmed by 5 bases and J by 10 bases, leaving 15 bases between them. The CDR3 bases are TGTGCCAGCAGCGGCGGGGAGGAGCGGTCACCCCTCCACTTT. Its protein is CASSGGEERSPLHF.

The chain joins TRBV12-3 or TRBV12-4 to TRBJ2-3; 10 bases line up with TRBD1. The CDR3 runs to 18 residues. Trimming took 4 bases from V and 1 from J; bases not matched to a gene: 11. The CDR3: CASSSGTGASIGTDTQYF. In DNA form, the CDR3 reads TGTGCCAGCAGTTCCGGGACAGGGGCCTCCATTGGCACAGATACGCAGTATTTT.

This clonotype was seen repeatedly, ten times or more. Sequence at one end of the junction differs from germline and may be a read error. This chain uses TRBV4-1 with TRBJ2-1; D perhaps matches TRBD1 (6 bases). The CDR3 is 20 residues long. Per germline, CDR1 MGHRA and CDR2 YSYEKL. CDR3 bases: TGCGCCAGCAGCCAAGATGGAGGAAGGGATAAGAGAGGCAGGGGCCGCTTCTTTGTCTTC. It is translated as CASSQDGGRDKRGRGRFFVF.

In regard to this clonotype: One base away lies a much larger clone, so this may be a sequencing read error. The chain combines TRBV7-6 with TRBJ2-3; D is possibly TRBD2 (6 bases). Germline V gives CDR1 SGHVS, CDR2 FNYEAQ. The length of the CDR3 is 14 residues. CDR3 residues: CVSSGQGFTDTQYF. CDR3 sequence (DNA): TGTGTCAGCAGCGGGCAGGGATTCACAGATACGCAGTATTTT.

The chain links TRBV2 to TRBJ2-5; D unresolved. The V end was cut by 1 base, the J end by 4 bases, with 10 bases between. This CDR3 region has 14 residues. Per germline, CDR1 SNHLY and CDR2 FYNNEI. This chain's CDR3 is CASSEEETAETQYF. CDR3 nucleotides: TGTGCCAGCAGTGAAGAGGAGACCGCAGAGACCCAGTACTTC.

The rearrangement uses TRBV9 and TRBJ2-1; 12 bases agree with TRBD2. CDR3 length: 17 amino acids. Germline CDR1 reads SGDLS; CDR2 reads YYNGEE. The trim removed 1 base at V and 3 bases at J, leaving 5 bases unmatched. In nucleotides, the CDR3 is TGTGCCAGCAGCGTAAGGACTAGCGGGGACATCTACAATGAGCAGTTCTTC. Residues: CASSVRTSGDIYNEQFF.

This chain uses TRBV20-1 with TRBJ2-5, with TRBD2 matching 12 bases. The CDR3 is 19 amino acids. Germline V gives CDR1 DFQATT, CDR2 SNEGSKA (reference sequence). V gave up 0 bases and J gave up 5 bases; unmatched junction bases: 16. The chain's CDR3 is CSARDDSASGGDPFETQYF. CDR3 coding DNA: TGCAGTGCTAGAGATGATTCGGCTAGCGGGGGGGACCCTTTTGAGACCCAGTACTTC.

This clonotype occurred a few times. The J gene is TRBJ1-6, the V gene TRBV25-1; 7 bases line up with TRBD1. Germline V gives CDR1 MGHDK, CDR2 SYGVNS. Trimming took 4 bases from V and 9 from J; bases not matched to a gene: 15. CDR3 length: 17 residues. The CDR3 here is CASSGNRGPTPISPLHF. Here the CDR3 DNA reads TGTGCCAGCAGTGGTAACAGGGGTCCAACCCCAATTTCACCCCTCCACTTT.

The chain recombines TRBV12-3 or TRBV12-4 with TRBJ2-7; TRBD2 is a possible D gene (6 bases). The CDR3 runs to 15 residues. The V and J ends lost 4 bases and 4 bases respectively, with 17 bases between them. CDR3 protein: CASSSGLMNGYEQYF. CDR3 DNA sequence: TGTGCCAGCAGTTCGGGACTGATGAATGGGTACGAGCAGTACTTC.